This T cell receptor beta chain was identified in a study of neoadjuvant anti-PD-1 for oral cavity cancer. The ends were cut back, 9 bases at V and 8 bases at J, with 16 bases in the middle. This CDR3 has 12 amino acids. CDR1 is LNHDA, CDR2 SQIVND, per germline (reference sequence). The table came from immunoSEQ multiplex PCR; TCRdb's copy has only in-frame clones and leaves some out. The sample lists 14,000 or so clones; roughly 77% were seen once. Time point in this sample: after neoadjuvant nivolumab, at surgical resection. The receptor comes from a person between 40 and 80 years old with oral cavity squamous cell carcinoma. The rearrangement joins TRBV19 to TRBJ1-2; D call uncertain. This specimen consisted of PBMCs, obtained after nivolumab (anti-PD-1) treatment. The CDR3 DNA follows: TGTGCCAGCTCCGCCGCCGCGGGAGGCTACACCTTC. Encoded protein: CASSAAAGGYTF.